The 6 T cell receptor beta chains reported below all come from one sample, sequenced in a study of long-term antiretroviral therapy in people with HIV. Survey level was the resolution at which the v3.0 immunoSEQ assay ran. The table came from immunoSEQ multiplex PCR; TCRdb's copy has only in-frame clones and leaves some out. The sample records approximately 36,000 clones, about four fifths being singletons. The sequencing here drew on unsorted PBMCs, taken 0.6 years after starting antiretroviral therapy. The source is a young man with HIV.

This clone appeared once. The chain carries TRBV4-1 and TRBJ1-1; D not resolved. Trimming cost V 0 bases and J 0 bases, with 20 bases left between them. The germline gives CDR1 MGHRA, CDR2 YSYEKL. The CDR3 totals 19 residues. The CDR3 DNA follows: TGCGCCAGCAGCCAAGATGGGCCAGGCTGGGAGGGAATGAACACTGAAGCTTTCTTT. Protein sequence: CASSQDGPGWEGMNTEAFF.

The chain recombines TRBV18 with TRBJ2-7; D gene uncertain. The CDR3 spans 13 residues. The V and J ends lost 6 bases and 2 bases respectively, with 11 bases between them. The V gene's germline CDR1 is KGHSH and CDR2 LQKENI. CDR3 DNA sequence: TGTGCCAGCTCCACCGGCAATACCTACGAGCAGTACTTC. Its translation: CASSTGNTYEQYF.

J is TRBJ2-7 and V is TRBV19; D is possibly TRBD1 (6 bases). The CDR3 has 14 amino acids. The germline V and J ends were trimmed by 1 base and 2 bases, with 9 bases remaining between them. Germline CDR1 is LNHDA and CDR2 is SQIVND (reference sequence). CDR3 residues: CASSIGTETYEQYF. CDR3 coding DNA: TGTGCCAGTAGTATAGGGACAGAGACCTACGAGCAGTACTTC.

The chain employs TRBV2 and TRBJ1-1, with D unclear. V shed 4 bases and J shed 0 bases, with 9 bases lying between them. This CDR3 region has 14 residues. Germline CDR1 reads SNHLY; CDR2 reads FYNNEI. CDR3 DNA: TGTGCCAGCAGTGTGATTGCCCTGAACACTGAAGCTTTCTTT. This codes for CASSVIALNTEAFF.

The chain has TRBV19 and TRBJ2-3; D assignment may be TRBD1 or TRBD2 (6 bases each). CDR1 is LNHDA, CDR2 SQIVND, per germline (reference sequence). Trimming took 7 bases from V and 0 from J, leaving 14 bases between them. CDR3 length: 15 residues. The CDR3 nucleotides read TGTGCCAGTACACTCAGGGGACTTAGCACAGATACGCAGTATTTT. It encodes CASTLRGLSTDTQYF. The full variable domain, with the rest looked up from reference TRBV19 and TRBJ2-3, is DGGITQSPKYLFRKEGQNVTLSCEQNLNHDAMYWYRQDPGQGLRLIYYSQIVNDFQKGDIAEGYSVSREKKESFPLTVTSAQKNPTAFYLCASTLRGLSTDTQYFGPGTRLTVL.

This clone was recorded once. The rearrangement joins TRBV11-2 to TRBJ2-1; D possibly uses TRBD1 or TRBD2 (5 bases each). The germline V gene encodes CDR1 SGHAT and CDR2 FQNNGV. CDR3 length: 14 amino acids. V was clipped by 1 base and J by 6 bases, with 10 bases between them. This chain's CDR3 is CASSLAGTINEQFF. The CDR3 bases are TGTGCCAGCAGCTTAGCGGGGACGATCAATGAGCAGTTCTTC.